This T cell receptor beta chain is from a study of blood T cell repertoires in COVID-19. CDR1 is LNHDA, CDR2 SQIVND, per germline (reference sequence). The CDR3 is made up of 15 amino acids. The V gene lost 1 base and the J gene lost 4 bases, with 11 bases spanning the gap. TCRdb's copy holds only in-frame clones and misses some; the assay was immunoSEQ multiplex PCR. The table has a few hundred thousand clones, about 87% seen once. The receptor was isolated from a man aged 35-49 years in a cohort exposed to, infected with or recovered from COVID-19 (not recorded which). The rearrangement uses TRBV19 and TRBJ1-5; D is unclear. Specimen: PBMCs or T cells enriched from blood (not recorded which). The CDR3 loop reads CASSIGLPGNQPQHF. DNA for the CDR3: TGTGCCAGTAGTATAGGGCTCCCCGGGAATCAGCCCCAGCATTTT.